The 8 T cell receptor beta chains below were found in one sample sequenced in a study of tumor-infiltrating lymphocytes in primary liver carcinoma. For blood RNA, unsorted whole blood served as the source, and germline DNA was extracted too. Making TCR beta cDNA involved 400 to 600 ng total RNA and a constant-region primer. Slightly modified ARM-PCR, run as three nested multiplex PCR rounds, produced the TCR beta libraries. The opening two PCR rounds, about 11 cycles each, paired TRBV1-TRBV30 forward primers with a C-beta reverse primer. TCRdb processed the multiplex PCR reads anew with MiXCR; each CDR3 protein has one entry. The sample shows 310,000 or so distinct CDR3 sequences, about 50% of them seen only once. The sequenced sample was peripheral blood. These receptors all come from a woman aged 25-40 years with primary liver carcinoma and hepatitis B virus infection.

As to this clonotype: This CDR3 fails to terminate in the conserved phenylalanine or tryptophan, so it likely reflects a read error. V and J are TRBV7-9 and TRBJ1-1; D is uncertain. The CDR3 is 15 residues long. Germline-derived CDR1 and CDR2 are SEHNR and FQNEAQ (reference sequence). Deletions cut 5 bases from V and 3 bases from J, with 16 bases between. CDR3 in amino acids: CASSPPTSADTEAFS. Written as DNA, the CDR3 is TGTGCCAGCAGCCCTCCCACATCCGCGGACACTGAAGCTTTCTCT.

The count of this clonotype is one. The chain recombines TRBV11-3 with TRBJ2-1; 7 bases align to TRBD2. This CDR3 spans 15 amino acids. CDR1 and CDR2 from the germline V gene are SGHNT and YENEEA. J was trimmed by 1 base and V by 4 bases; bases with no gene match: 4. The chain's CDR3 is CASSSGGGSYNEQFF. For the CDR3, the DNA is TGTGCCAGCAGCTCGGGAGGCGGGTCCTACAATGAGCAGTTCTTC.

This sequence joins TRBV4-1 and TRBJ2-3, with D possibly being TRBD1 or TRBD2 (6 bases each). This CDR3 contains 15 residues. CDR1 MGHRA and CDR2 YSYEKL come from the germline V gene. The germline V and J ends were trimmed by 1 base and 6 bases, with 14 bases remaining between them. The CDR3 nucleotides are TGCGCCAGCAGCCAAGGGGGGGCGGGTCAGGATACGCAGTATTTT. Encoded protein: CASSQGGAGQDTQYF.

In regard to this clonotype: Relative to the germline gene, one junction end is altered; a read error may explain this. The V call is TRBV11-2, the J call TRBJ2-7; 9 bases fit TRBD2. The CDR3 is made up of 18 amino acids. Germline V gene lookup returns CDR1 SGHAT and CDR2 FQNNGV. The CDR3: CVSSAKAAASGVRGEQYF. The CDR3 bases are TGTGTCAGCAGCGCGAAAGCGGCAGCTAGCGGGGTCAGGGGCGAGCAGTACTTC.

About this clonotype itself: Being one base from a much bigger clone, this may be a read error. The chain links TRBV12-3 or TRBV12-4 to TRBJ1-1; TRBD1 might be the D (6 bases). The CDR3 spans 14 residues. Deletions cut 6 bases from V and 5 bases from J, with 16 bases between. The CDR3: CASRGIGGRTEAFF. CDR3 DNA: TGTGCCAGCAGAGGGATAGGGGGAAGGACTGAAGCTTTCTTT.

As concerns this clonotype: At one of its ends the junction is not consistent with the germline gene, which may arise from a read error. This CDR3 is CSVDRATAAFF. CDR3 sequence (DNA): TGCAGCGTGGACAGGGCGACTGCAGCTTTCTTT. V gene TRBV29-1 combines with J gene TRBJ1-1, with TRBD1 matching over 8 bases. The germline V gene encodes CDR1 SQVTM and CDR2 ANQGSEA. The CDR3 has 11 amino acids.

This chain uses TRBV6-4 with TRBJ2-2; no clear D. CDR3 length: 13 residues. Between the trimmed V and J ends, which lost 5 bases and 5 bases, there was a span of 9 bases. Per germline, CDR1 MRHNA and CDR2 SNTAGT. CDR3 sequence (DNA): TGTGCCAGCAGTCTCCACCTAACCGGGGAGCTGTTTTTT. It codes for CASSLHLTGELFF.

Points on this clonotype: The CDR3 carries no conserved terminal phenylalanine or tryptophan, so it likely arises from a read error. The V and J genes are TRBV10-2 and TRBJ1-1; no clear D gene. This CDR3 is built from 11 residues. Trimming removed 2 bases at V and 7 bases at J, with 5 bases between. The germline gives CDR1 WSHSY, CDR2 SAAADI. CDR3 protein: CASSEVHEAFL. CDR3 DNA sequence: TGCGCCAGCAGTGAGGTACATGAAGCTTTCCTT.